The T cell receptor beta chain described here comes from a study of CD8 T cells in ankylosing spondylitis. Points from the study as a whole: Enrichment of disease-linked clones was reportedly significant in matched ankylosing spondylitis synovial fluid. Ankylosing spondylitis blood appeared to be characterized by a TCR beta motif of under ten highly homologous variants.

As regards this clonotype: Its antigen is unidentified.

The CDR3 is 14 amino acids. V shed 1 base and J shed 1 base, with 10 bases lying between them. Per germline, CDR1 DFQATT and CDR2 SNEGSKA (reference sequence). Scientists made TCR beta libraries using quantitative 5'-RACE with molecular barcodes. Via MiXCR, TCRdb re-called the 5' RACE reads, giving one row per CDR3 protein. The sample consists of under 950,000 distinct CDR3 sequences, around a fifth of them appearing once. The gene calls are TRBV20-1 and TRBJ1-1, with D tentatively TRBD1 (5 bases). The sequence came from a male donor with ankylosing spondylitis. Material for sequencing was blood, either unsorted or a sorted T cell fraction (not recorded which). In DNA, the CDR3 is TGCAGTGCTAGAGTTACCGGGGGGAACACTGAAGCTTTCTTT. This encodes CSARVTGGNTEAFF.